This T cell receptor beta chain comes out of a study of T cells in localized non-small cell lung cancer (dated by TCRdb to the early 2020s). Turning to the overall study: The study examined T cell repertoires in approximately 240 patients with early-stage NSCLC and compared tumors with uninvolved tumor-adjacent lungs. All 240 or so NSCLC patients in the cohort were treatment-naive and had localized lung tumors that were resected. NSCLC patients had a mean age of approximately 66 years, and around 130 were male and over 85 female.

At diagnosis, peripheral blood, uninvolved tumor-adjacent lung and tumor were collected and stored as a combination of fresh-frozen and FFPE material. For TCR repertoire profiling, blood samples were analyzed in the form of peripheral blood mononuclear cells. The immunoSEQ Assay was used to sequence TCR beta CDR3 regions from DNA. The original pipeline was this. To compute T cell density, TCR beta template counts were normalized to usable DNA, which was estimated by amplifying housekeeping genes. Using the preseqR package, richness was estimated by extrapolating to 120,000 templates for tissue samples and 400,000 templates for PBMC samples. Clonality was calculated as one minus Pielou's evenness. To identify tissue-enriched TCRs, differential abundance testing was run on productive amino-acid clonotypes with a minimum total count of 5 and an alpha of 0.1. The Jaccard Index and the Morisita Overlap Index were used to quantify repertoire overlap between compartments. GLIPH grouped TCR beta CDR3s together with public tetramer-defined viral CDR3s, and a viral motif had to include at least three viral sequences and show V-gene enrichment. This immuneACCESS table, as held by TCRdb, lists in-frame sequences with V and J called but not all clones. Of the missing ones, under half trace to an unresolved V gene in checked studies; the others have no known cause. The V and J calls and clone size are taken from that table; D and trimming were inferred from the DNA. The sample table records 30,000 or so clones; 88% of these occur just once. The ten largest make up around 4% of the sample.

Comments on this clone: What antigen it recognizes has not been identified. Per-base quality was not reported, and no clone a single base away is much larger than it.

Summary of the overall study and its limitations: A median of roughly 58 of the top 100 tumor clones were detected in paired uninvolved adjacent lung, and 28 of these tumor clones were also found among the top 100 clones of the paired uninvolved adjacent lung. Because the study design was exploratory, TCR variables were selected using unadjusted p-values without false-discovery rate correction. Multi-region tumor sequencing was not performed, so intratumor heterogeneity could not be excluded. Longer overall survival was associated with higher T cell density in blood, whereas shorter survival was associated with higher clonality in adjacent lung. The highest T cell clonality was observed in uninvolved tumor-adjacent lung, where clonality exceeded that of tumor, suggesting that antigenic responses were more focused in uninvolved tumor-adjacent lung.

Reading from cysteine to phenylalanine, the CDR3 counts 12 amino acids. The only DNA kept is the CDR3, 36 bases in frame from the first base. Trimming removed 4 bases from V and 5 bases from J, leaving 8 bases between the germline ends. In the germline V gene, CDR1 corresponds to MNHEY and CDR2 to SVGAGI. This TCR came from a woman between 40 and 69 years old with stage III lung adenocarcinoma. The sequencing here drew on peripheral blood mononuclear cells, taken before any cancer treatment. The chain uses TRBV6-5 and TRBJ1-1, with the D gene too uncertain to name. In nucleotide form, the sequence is TGTGCCAGCAGTTCGTCCGGGACTGAAGCTTTCTTT. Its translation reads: CASSSSGTEAFF.